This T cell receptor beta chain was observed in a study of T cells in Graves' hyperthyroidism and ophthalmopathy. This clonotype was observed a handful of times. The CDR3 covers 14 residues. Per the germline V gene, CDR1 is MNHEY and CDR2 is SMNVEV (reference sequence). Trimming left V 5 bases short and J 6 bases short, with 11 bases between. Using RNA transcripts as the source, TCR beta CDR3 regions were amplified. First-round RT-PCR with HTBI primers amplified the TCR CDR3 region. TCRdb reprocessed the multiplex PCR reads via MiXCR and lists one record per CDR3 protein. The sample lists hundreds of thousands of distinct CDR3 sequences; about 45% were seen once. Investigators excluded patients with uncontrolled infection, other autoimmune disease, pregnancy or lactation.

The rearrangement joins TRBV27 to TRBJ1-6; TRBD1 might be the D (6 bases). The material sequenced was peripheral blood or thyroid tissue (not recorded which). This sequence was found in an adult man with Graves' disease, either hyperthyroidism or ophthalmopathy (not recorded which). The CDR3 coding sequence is TGTGCCAGCAGTCGAGGACAGCTTAATTCACCCCTCCACTTT. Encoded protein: CASSRGQLNSPLHF.